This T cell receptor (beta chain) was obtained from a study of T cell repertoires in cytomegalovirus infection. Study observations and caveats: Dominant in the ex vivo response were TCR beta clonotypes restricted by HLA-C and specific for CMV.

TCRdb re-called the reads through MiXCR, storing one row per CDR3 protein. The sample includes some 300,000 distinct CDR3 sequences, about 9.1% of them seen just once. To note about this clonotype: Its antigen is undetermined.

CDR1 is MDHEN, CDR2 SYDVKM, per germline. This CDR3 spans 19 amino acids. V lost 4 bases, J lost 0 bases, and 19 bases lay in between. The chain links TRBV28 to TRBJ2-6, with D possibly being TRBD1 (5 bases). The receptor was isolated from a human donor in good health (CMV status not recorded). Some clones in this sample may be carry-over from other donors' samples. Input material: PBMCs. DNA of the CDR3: TGTGCCAGCAGTTCACCTAGGCAGGGTTCGGACTCTGGGGCCAACGTCCTGACTTTC. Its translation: CASSSPRQGSDSGANVLTF.